The clone carrying this TCR beta chain has more than one count but fewer than ten. Its antigen is as yet unknown. Isolated RNA was reverse transcribed in full, so expressed TCRB transcripts were sequenced. Assay: immunoSEQ multiplex PCR; the TCRdb copy retains only in-frame clones and omits some. The sample consists of approximately 170,000 clones, roughly 8% of them appearing once. The data were taken from a study of beta chain features in type 1 diabetes. The authors sorted CD4+ naive, central memory, regulatory and stem cell-like memory cells via CD45RO/CCR7/CD25/CD127/CD95/CD27. Notes on the study in general: There was a moderate but significant shortening of TCRB CDR3s in all four CD4+ subsets of Type 1 diabetes patients. HLA effects on TCRB rearrangement stayed unresolved here. A pattern of fewer insertions and more deletions at VDJ junctions was seen in type 1 diabetes patients.

The clonotype comes from a woman in her thirties or forties with type 1 diabetes. Material for sequencing was central memory CD4+ T cells from blood.

In DNA form, the CDR3 reads TGTGCCAGTGCCGGGGTGGAGCGCAATGAGCAGTTCTTC. It yields the protein CASAGVERNEQFF. The rearrangement joins TRBV7-2 to TRBJ2-1, with a possible D match to TRBD2 (5 bases). V lost 9 bases, J lost 6 bases, and 15 bases lay in between. Germline V gives CDR1 SGHTA, CDR2 FQGNSA. CDR3 length equals 13 residues. Combining the CDR3 with reference TRBV7-2 and TRBJ2-1 gives the whole variable domain GAGVSQSPSNKVTEKGKDVELRCDPISGHTALYWYRQSLGQGLEFLIYFQGNSAPDKSGLPSDRFSAERTGGSVSTLTIQRTQQEDSAVYLCASAGVERNEQFFGPGTRLTVL.